This T cell receptor beta chain was sequenced for a study of T cells in Graves' hyperthyroidism and ophthalmopathy. Findings and limits, study-wide: Blood held most thyroid clonotypes expanded above 0.001 frequency. The model identified upcoming ophthalmopathy a median about 7.1 months ahead of onset.

Using RNA transcripts as the source, TCR beta CDR3 regions were amplified. During a first-round RT-PCR of the TCR CDR3, the HTBI primer set was used. In TCRdb, the multiplex PCR reads were re-called with MiXCR into one record per CDR3 protein. This sample has 400,000 to 550,000 distinct CDR3 sequences, with approximately 14% found just once. Exclusion followed for patients with uncontrolled infection, other autoimmune disease, pregnancy or lactation. The CDR3 has 14 residues. Trimming stripped 2 bases from V and 8 bases from J, with 16 bases between. CDR1 is SGHKS and CDR2 is YYEKEE in the germline V gene (reference sequence). There are many counts of this clonotype. No antigen is known for it.

The sequenced sample was blood. This receptor was obtained from a woman aged 18-30 years with Graves' hyperthyroidism. This chain joins TRBV5-5 and TRBJ1-2; no definite D call. The CDR3 here is CASSFLVTDLGYTF. The CDR3 nucleotides are TGTGCCAGCAGCTTTTTAGTCACAGACTTAGGCTACACCTTC.